A single sample gave rise to the 15 T cell receptor beta chains below, sequenced in a study of CXCR3-negative and CXCR3-positive naive CD8 T cells. In preparing the TRB cDNA libraries, 5' RACE with UMI labels was used. TCRdb re-called the 5' RACE reads; one entry per CDR3 protein, DNA not given. Listed are 50,000 to 75,000 distinct CDR3 sequences; around 0.4% falls within the top ten. The sequencing sample was made of naive CXCR3- CD8+ T cells from blood. Subset noted: CD45RO-CCR7+CD27+CD95- naive CD8+ T cells lacking CXCR3 (TNR3-). These receptors all come from a human donor in good health. Some clones in this sample may be carry-over from other donors' samples.

The chain is built from TRBV27 and TRBJ2-7; TCRdb lists TRBD2, though no DNA is available to test this call. The CDR3 runs 17 residues. The V gene's germline CDR1 is MNHEY and CDR2 SMNVEV (reference sequence). CDR3 in amino acids: CASRLFPGTSAAYEQYF.

The V gene is TRBV13, the J gene TRBJ2-1. This CDR3 contains 16 residues. In germline, CDR1 is PRHDT, CDR2 FYEKMQ (reference sequence). CDR3 sequence: CASSLWTEHSYNEQFF.

This chain joins TRBV5-6 and TRBJ2-1; the D call of TRBD2 rests on TCRdb alone, since no DNA is present to check it. The CDR3 loop spans 14 amino acids. Germline assignment: CDR1 SGHDT and CDR2 YYEEEE. This CDR3 is CASSLVQGRDEQFF.

This sequence joins TRBV4-3 and TRBJ2-7. CDR1 and CDR2 from the germline V gene are LGHNA and YSLEER. The CDR3 has 14 amino acids. The CDR3 spells CASSQGGSSYEQYF.

CDR3 sequence reads: CATTGPGLDEQYF. The chain links TRBV12-3 or TRBV12-4 to TRBJ2-7; TCRdb's D call, TRBD1, is unchecked because there is no DNA. The CDR3 spans 13 residues.

The chain uses TRBV29-1 and TRBJ2-1; TCRdb's D gene call, TRBD2, goes unchecked for lack of DNA. The CDR3 length is 15 residues. Germline CDR1 is SQVTM and CDR2 is ANQGSEA. CDR3 protein: CSLIPPSGGGNEQFF.

The chain carries TRBV20-1 and TRBJ1-2. The length of the CDR3 is 13 residues. The germline V gene encodes CDR1 DFQATT and CDR2 SNEGSKA (reference sequence). The CDR3 is CSAREAVPLGYTF.

The gene calls are TRBV28 and TRBJ2-7; as DNA is missing, the TRBD1 call by TCRdb cannot be tested. This CDR3 region has 17 residues. CDR1 and CDR2 from the germline V gene are MDHEN and SYDVKM. CDR3 amino acids: CASSHRTGTGFSYEQYF. Looking up the rest from reference TRBV28 and TRBJ2-7 gives the full variable domain: DVKVTQSSRYLVKRTGEKVFLECVQDMDHENMFWYRQDPGLGLRLIYFSYDVKMKEKGDIPEGYSVSREKKERFSLILESASTNQTSMYLCASSHRTGTGFSYEQYFGPGTRLTVT.

This chain uses TRBV27 with TRBJ2-2. The CDR3 sequence is 14 residues long. Germline loops: CDR1 MNHEY, CDR2 SMNVEV (reference sequence). The chain's CDR3 is CASSLGVFDGELFF.

The chain uses TRBV4-3 and TRBJ2-5. Per germline, CDR1 LGHNA and CDR2 YSLEER. The CDR3 consists of 15 residues. The CDR3 is CASSQDDGYQETQYF.

The chain recombines TRBV29-1 with TRBJ2-1; the TCRdb D gene call, TRBD1, has no DNA to confirm it. This CDR3 comprises 16 residues. The germline CDR1 and CDR2 sequences are SQVTM and ANQGSEA. Here the CDR3 reads CSVVAGTGPTYNEQFF.

This sequence joins TRBV4-1 and TRBJ1-1; the TRBD1 assignment by TCRdb is unverifiable without DNA. This CDR3 comprises 13 residues. CDR1 and CDR2 (germline): MGHRA, YSYEKL. The CDR3 is CASTTGRNTEAFF.

V and J are TRBV29-1 and TRBJ1-2. The germline gives CDR1 SQVTM, CDR2 ANQGSEA. This CDR3 region has 14 residues. CDR3 loop: CSVPDGPLGGGYTF. The full variable domain, its missing parts supplied by reference TRBV29-1 and TRBJ1-2, is SAVISQKPSRDICQRGTSLTIQCQVDSQVTMMFWYRQQPGQSLTLIATANQGSEATYESGFVIDKFPISRPNLTFSTLTVSNMSPEDSSIYLCSVPDGPLGGGYTFGSGTRLTVV.

The chain is built from TRBV29-1 and TRBJ1-1. The germline CDR1 and CDR2 sequences are SQVTM and ANQGSEA. This CDR3 is 16 amino acids long. The CDR3 loop reads CSVESPRGGKNTEAFF.

This sequence joins TRBV5-6 and TRBJ1-1. The CDR3 consists of 13 residues. The germline V gene encodes CDR1 SGHDT and CDR2 YYEEEE. The chain's CDR3 is CASSSWGGTEAFF.